This T cell receptor (beta chain) was recovered during a study of T cell changes during pregnancy in multiple sclerosis. The CDR3 consists of 14 residues. Trimming removed 5 bases from V and 10 bases from J; junction bases left unmatched: 9. CDR1 is SGHAT, CDR2 FQNNGV, per germline. Sequencing used immunoSEQ multiplex PCR; TCRdb keeps in-frame clones, though not all of them. Counted here are some 95,000 clones, approximately 92% occurring once; the ten biggest clones make up about 2.4%. The material was peripheral blood, obtained in the first trimester of pregnancy. This clonotype was obtained from a female donor with multiple sclerosis, enrolled in a pregnancy study. The chain recombines TRBV11-2 with TRBJ1-1; 11 nucleotides line up with TRBD1. The CDR3 spells CASSTRTGGVRAFF. As DNA, the CDR3 is TGTGCCAGCAGCACACGGACAGGGGGCGTGAGAGCTTTCTTT.